This TCR beta chain was sequenced during a study of T cells after yellow fever vaccination. 5'RACE template switching added a universal primer site and UMIs to TCR cDNA. From the 5' RACE reads, TCRdb called clonotypes with MiXCR, one entry per CDR3 protein. The top ten hold more than 13% of the sample, which has a few hundred thousand distinct CDR3 sequences, approximately 21% seen once. Regarding the study as a whole: The secondary T-cell response peaked on day 5, not day 15, but was weaker.

This clonotype was counted a few times. Its cognate antigen is unknown. Sequencing used PBMCs, obtained 15 days after the yellow fever booster vaccination. The source of this sequence is a man younger than 45 who received the YFV17D yellow fever vaccine.

The DNA of the CDR3 is TGTGCCAGCAGTCGGACGTTGAGGGGGTCGGGCTACACCTTC. It specifies CASSRTLRGSGYTF. This rearrangement joins TRBV28 to TRBJ1-2; the D gene is possibly TRBD1 (6 bases). V was clipped by 5 bases and J by 8 bases, with 18 bases between them. The CDR3 totals 14 residues. Germline V gene data show CDR1 as MDHEN and CDR2 as SYDVKM.